Presented here are 21 T cell receptor beta chains from one specimen sequenced in a study of blood T cell repertoires in COVID-19 (dated by TCRdb to the early 2020s). The library was prepared using the immunoSEQ multiplex PCR assay. TCRdb stores this immuneACCESS table with in-frame sequences only. Part of the clones is absent; in the studies checked, under half of the shortfall reflects unresolved V genes, and no reason is known for the rest. A total of roughly 340,000 clones appear in this sample, 89% of them only once. The top ten clones comprise 3% of the sample. The specimen sequenced was peripheral blood. The receptors come from a woman aged 25 to 39 with COVID-19, enrolled during active disease.

This clone was picked up many times. The gene calls are TRBV4-1 and TRBJ2-1; 15 bases map to TRBD2. The CDR3 runs 17 residues. V shed 4 bases, J shed 1 base, and the junction held 2 bases outside the gene matches. Germline V lookup: CDR1 MGHRA, CDR2 YSYEKL. The CDR3 region has the DNA TGCGCCAGCAGCCGGGGACTAGCGGGAGGATCCTACAATGAGCAGTTCTTC. Protein: CASSRGLAGGSYNEQFF.

This chain uses TRBV6-5 with TRBJ1-4, with TRBD1 as a possible D gene (6 bases). Trimming stripped 6 bases from V and 7 bases from J, with 18 bases between. Germline V gene lookup returns CDR1 MNHEY and CDR2 SVGAGI. This CDR3 spans 15 amino acids. CDR3 nucleotide sequence: TGTGCCAGCAGCCCGAAGGCAGGGGCACGTGAAAAACTGTTTTTT. Protein sequence: CASSPKAGAREKLFF.

This clone was picked up a small number of times. V gene TRBV6-6 combines with J gene TRBJ1-5; D is ambiguous. V was pared by 7 bases and J by 3 bases, with 7 bases between. Germline values: CDR1 MNHNY, CDR2 SVGAGI (reference sequence). The length of the CDR3 is 12 residues. The CDR3 sequence is CASNSFNQPQHF. The DNA of the CDR3 is TGTGCCAGCAACAGCTTCAATCAGCCCCAGCATTTT.

This rearrangement joins TRBV18 to TRBJ1-2; D is unclear. Per the germline V gene, CDR1 is KGHSH and CDR2 is LQKENI. This CDR3 comprises 14 residues. V was pared by 5 bases and J by 1 base, with 11 bases between. The CDR3 nucleotides are TGTGCCAGCTCATTAATGACGGGTAACTATGGCTACACCTTC. This gives the protein CASSLMTGNYGYTF.

The chain is built from TRBV2 and TRBJ2-3; 7 nucleotides line up with TRBD1. Germline V lookup: CDR1 SNHLY, CDR2 FYNNEI. This CDR3 contains 16 residues. V lost 6 bases and J lost 1; bases outside the gene matches: 10. The CDR3 DNA reads TGTGCCAGCAGAGTTGACAGGGTAGGGGGCACAGATACGCAGTATTTT. This sequence encodes CASRVDRVGGTDTQYF.

CDR3 residues: CASSSAGANEKLFF. CDR3 DNA: TGTGCCAGCAGCTCCGCGGGGGCTAATGAAAAACTGTTTTTT. The rearrangement joins TRBV5-4 to TRBJ1-4; possible D gene TRBD1, 5 bases. Germline V gives CDR1 SGHNT, CDR2 YYREEE (reference sequence). V lost 3 bases, J lost 3 bases, and 9 bases lay in between. CDR3 length equals 14 residues.

The CDR3 DNA reads as TGTGCCAGCAGCCCTGGACAGGGGTCCTACAATGAGCAGTTCTTC. It encodes CASSPGQGSYNEQFF. This sequence joins TRBV7-8 and TRBJ2-1, with TRBD1 matching 9 bases. The CDR3 contains 15 residues. Trimming took 5 bases from V and 1 from J; bases not matched to a gene: 3. The germline V gene encodes CDR1 SGHVS and CDR2 FQNEAQ.

The V gene is TRBV5-1, the J gene TRBJ2-7, with 9 bases identical to TRBD1. J gave up 3 bases and V 4 bases, and 11 bases lay outside the gene matches. The germline V gene encodes CDR1 SGHRS and CDR2 YFSETQ. This CDR3 contains 16 residues. The CDR3 loop is CASSGGQGRADYEQYF. The CDR3 DNA reads TGCGCCAGCAGCGGAGGACAGGGGAGGGCAGACTACGAGCAGTACTTC.

Here the CDR3 reads CSVVEPDSGANVLTF. In DNA form, the CDR3 reads TGCAGCGTTGTTGAGCCCGACTCTGGGGCCAACGTCCTGACTTTC. The rearrangement links TRBV29-1 to TRBJ2-6; no firm D call. The V end lost 4 bases, the J end lost 0 bases, and 10 bases lay between the germline ends. The CDR3 has 15 residues. Germline loops: CDR1 SQVTM, CDR2 ANQGSEA.

This clone was observed once. This chain connects TRBV5-1 to TRBJ2-7, with D possibly TRBD1 on 6 matching bases. Deletions cut 0 bases from V and 1 base from J, with 17 bases between. Germline CDR1 reads SGHRS; CDR2 reads YFSETQ. The CDR3 runs 17 residues. CDR3: CASSLAGDPYFSYEQYF. The CDR3 DNA reads as TGCGCCAGCAGCTTGGCAGGGGACCCTTATTTTTCCTACGAGCAGTACTTC.

V and J are TRBV6-5 and TRBJ1-4; D gene uncertain. The germline CDR1 and CDR2 sequences are MNHEY and SVGAGI. Trimming cost V 5 bases and J 5 bases, with 12 bases left between them. The CDR3 covers 14 residues. CDR3 sequence: CASSNYRENEKLFF. CDR3 sequence (DNA): TGTGCCAGCAGTAACTACCGGGAGAATGAAAAACTGTTTTTT.

The chain uses TRBV5-1 and TRBJ1-5, with D possibly matching TRBD1 (5 bases). Germline V CDR1 and CDR2: SGHRS, YFSETQ. The CDR3 is made up of 16 amino acids. The V end lost 4 bases, the J end lost 11 bases, and 25 bases lay between the germline ends. CDR3: CASSPSGDSQREAQHF. Here the CDR3 DNA reads TGCGCCAGCAGCCCCTCGGGGGACTCCCAACGAGAGGCCCAGCATTTT. Supplemented by reference TRBV5-1 and TRBJ1-5, the full variable domain reads KAGVTQTPRYLIKTRGQQVTLSCSPISGHRSVSWYQQTPGQGLQFLFEYFSETQRNKGNFPGRFSGRQFSNSRSEMNVSTLELGDSALYLCASSPSGDSQREAQHFGDGTRLSIL.

This clone was counted once. Other DNA sequences from this sample encode an identical CDR3 as well. V usage is TRBV28 and J usage is TRBJ2-3, with 9 nucleotides matching TRBD2. J gave up 6 bases and V 3 bases, and 7 bases lay outside the gene matches. The germline V gene has CDR1 MDHEN and CDR2 SYDVKM. The CDR3 spans 15 residues. The CDR3 is CASSFLAGGGDTQYF. CDR3 nucleotides: TGTGCCAGCAGTTTTTTGGCGGGAGGGGGCGATACGCAGTATTTT.

The rearrangement joins TRBV6-2 or TRBV6-3 to TRBJ2-1; D unresolved. The CDR3 length is 12 residues. V lost 0 bases and J lost 10, with 7 bases in between. Germline CDR1 and CDR2: MNHEY and SVGEGT. The CDR3: CASSYSGREQFF. The CDR3 nucleotides read TGTGCCAGCAGTTACTCGGGCAGAGAGCAGTTCTTC.

The chain recombines TRBV28 with TRBJ2-2; unclear D gene. From germline, CDR1 is MDHEN and CDR2 SYDVKM. CDR3 length equals 13 residues. V lost 10 bases, J lost 3 bases, and 12 bases lay in between. The CDR3 loop reads CATPRPDTGELFF. In DNA, the CDR3 is TGTGCCACCCCCAGGCCAGACACCGGGGAGCTGTTTTTT. Supplemented by reference TRBV28 and TRBJ2-2, the full variable domain reads DVKVTQSSRYLVKRTGEKVFLECVQDMDHENMFWYRQDPGLGLRLIYFSYDVKMKEKGDIPEGYSVSREKKERFSLILESASTNQTSMYLCATPRPDTGELFFGEGSRLTVL.

The CDR3 sequence: CASSGGGSYEQYV. The CDR3 nucleotides are TGTGCCAGCAGCGGGGGGGGTTCCTACGAGCAGTACGTC. The gene calls are TRBV5-4 and TRBJ2-7; 7 positions match TRBD2. J gave up 1 base and V 4 bases, and 2 bases lay outside the gene matches. This CDR3 region has 13 residues. Germline V lookup: CDR1 SGHNT, CDR2 YYREEE (reference sequence).

This clone was seen once. This chain uses TRBV19 with TRBJ1-1, with TRBD1 as a possible D gene (5 bases). The CDR3 is 13 residues long. CDR1 is LNHDA, CDR2 SQIVND, per germline (reference sequence). Trimming cost V 0 bases and J 10 bases, with 12 bases left between them. The CDR3 DNA is TGTGCCAGTAGTATAGATCTGTTGACAGCAGCTTTCTTT. Its protein is CASSIDLLTAAFF. Using reference TRBV19 and TRBJ1-1 for the parts outside the CDR3, the full variable domain is DGGITQSPKYLFRKEGQNVTLSCEQNLNHDAMYWYRQDPGQGLRLIYYSQIVNDFQKGDIAEGYSVSREKKESFPLTVTSAQKNPTAFYLCASSIDLLTAAFFGQGTRLTVV.

The chain has TRBV5-1 and TRBJ1-1; TRBD1 matches at 7 bases. The CDR3 runs to 18 residues. Germline V gives CDR1 SGHRS, CDR2 YFSETQ. With V trimmed by 2 bases and J by 0 bases, 13 bases remained unmatched. The CDR3 is CASSFSQIPGTVNTEAFF. The CDR3, as DNA: TGCGCCAGCAGCTTTTCTCAGATCCCCGGGACAGTGAACACTGAAGCTTTCTTT.

This chain connects TRBV29-1 to TRBJ2-3, with 8 positions matching TRBD2. This CDR3 spans 14 amino acids. The germline V gene has CDR1 SQVTM and CDR2 ANQGSEA. J was trimmed by 1 base and V by 4 bases; bases with no gene match: 4. CDR3 protein: CSVVRGAGTDTQYF. CDR3 DNA: TGCAGCGTTGTGCGGGGGGCCGGCACAGATACGCAGTATTTT.

This chain links TRBV29-1 with TRBJ2-1, with TRBD2 identical over 9 bases. The CDR3 sequence is 16 residues long. Germline CDR1 SQVTM, CDR2 ANQGSEA. J was trimmed by 0 bases and V by 1 base; bases with no gene match: 4. The CDR3 loop is CSVEAVAGASYNEQFF. The CDR3 bases are TGCAGCGTTGAAGCGGTAGCGGGAGCCTCCTACAATGAGCAGTTCTTC.

This clone showed up just a few times. The V call is TRBV29-1, the J call TRBJ1-5; D is unresolved. This CDR3 is built from 13 residues. Deletions cut 8 bases from V and 2 bases from J, with 13 bases between. Germline V gene lookup returns CDR1 SQVTM and CDR2 ANQGSEA. Here the CDR3 reads CSISYEGNQPQHF. In DNA form, the CDR3 reads TGCAGCATTTCCTATGAGGGCAATCAGCCCCAGCATTTT.